This entry describes one T cell receptor (beta chain). This CDR3 is built from 16 residues. Trimming removed 0 bases at V and 0 bases at J, with 10 bases between. The germline CDR1 and CDR2 sequences are LGHNA and YNFKEQ. This record comes from a study of blood T cell repertoires in COVID-19. Study overall: Sources were T cells, B-cell-depleted T cells, or PBMCs; the material itself was cDNA or gDNA.

Original analysis: Cell counts per sample came from amplifying reference gene primers. The table came from immunoSEQ multiplex PCR; TCRdb's copy has only in-frame clones and leaves some out. V and J calls and clone size are those listed in that table; D and trimming were worked out from the DNA. The sample carries 200,000 to 300,000 clones, about 87% recorded once. Enrolled during active infection, Seattle patients were then followed longitudinally. This chain joins TRBV4-2 and TRBJ2-3; D possibly corresponds to TRBD2 (5 bases). This TCR derives from a woman aged 55 to 70 with COVID-19, enrolled during active disease. The sequenced sample was peripheral blood. The CDR3 nucleotides are TGTGCCAGCAGCCAAGACCCAGCGGAAAGCACAGATACGCAGTATTTT. It yields the protein CASSQDPAESTDTQYF.